These 22 T cell receptor beta chains share one sample of origin, sequenced in a study of T cell clones after liver transplantation. TCRdb keeps only in-frame clones here, not all; method: immunoSEQ multiplex PCR. The data contain about 21,000 clones, approximately 93% of them seen just once; the ten biggest clones take up around 25%. The sample consisted of CD8+ T cells from blood, taken roughly 25 months after liver transplant. The source is a human patient who received a liver transplant. Part of the T cell pool may stem from the graft donor.

This chain joins TRBV27 and TRBJ2-3; possibly TRBD1 for D (6 bases). V shed 8 bases and J shed 0 bases, with 9 bases lying between them. The CDR3 is made up of 13 amino acids. Germline V gene sequence: CDR1 MNHEY, CDR2 SMNVEV (reference sequence). The CDR3: CASGGPSTDTQYF. Here the CDR3 DNA reads TGTGCCAGCGGGGGCCCTAGCACAGATACGCAGTATTTT.

The V and J genes are TRBV29-1 and TRBJ2-1, with D tentatively TRBD1 (6 bases). The V and J ends lost 4 bases and 0 bases respectively, with 10 bases between them. CDR3 length: 14 residues. CDR1 and CDR2 (germline): SQVTM, ANQGSEA. In DNA, the CDR3 is TGCAGCGTTGTCGCAGGGGTCTCCTACAATGAGCAGTTCTTC. It yields the protein CSVVAGVSYNEQFF.

This sequence joins TRBV11-2 and TRBJ2-5; TRBD1 aligns across 8 bases. The DNA end is more similar to TRBJ2-7, so the J call may be wrong. The CDR3 loop spans 14 amino acids. The germline V gene encodes CDR1 SGHAT and CDR2 FQNNGV. CDR3 amino acids: CASSFAGGTYEQYF. The CDR3 DNA follows: TGTGCCAGCAGCTTCGCAGGGGGCACCTACGAGCAGTACTTC.

The rearrangement uses TRBV11-2 and TRBJ1-1; possibly TRBD1 for D (5 bases). The CDR3 extends over 14 amino acids. Per germline, CDR1 SGHAT and CDR2 FQNNGV. V was clipped by 0 bases and J by 3 bases, with 8 bases between them. CDR3 amino acids: CASSLDGAYTEAFF. The CDR3 nucleotides are TGTGCCAGCAGCTTAGATGGGGCGTACACTGAAGCTTTCTTT.

This clone was observed a single time. V and J are TRBV28 and TRBJ2-2, with D possibly TRBD1 on 7 matching bases. With 2 bases removed from V and 5 bases from J, the gap between germline ends came to 9 bases. Germline CDR1 reads MDHEN; CDR2 reads SYDVKM. The CDR3 covers 14 residues. The CDR3: CASSLQGGTGELFF. In DNA form, the CDR3 reads TGTGCCAGCAGTTTACAGGGGGGTACCGGGGAGCTGTTTTTT.

The chain is built from TRBV27 and TRBJ2-1, with no clear D. V was pared by 2 bases and J by 7 bases, with 12 bases between. Germline-derived CDR1 and CDR2 are MNHEY and SMNVEV (reference sequence). This CDR3 region has 14 residues. The CDR3 loop reads CASSLPGPLNEQFF. CDR3 bases: TGTGCCAGCAGTTTACCGGGCCCATTAAATGAGCAGTTCTTC.

The V call is TRBV5-8, the J call TRBJ1-3; 7 bases match TRBD1. Germline V gene data show CDR1 as SGHTS and CDR2 as YDEGEE. Unmatched junction bases numbered 11, after V lost 5 bases and J lost 3 bases. The CDR3 extends over 16 amino acids. CDR3 protein: CASRGEYRGYGNTIYF. The CDR3 coding sequence is TGTGCCAGCAGGGGCGAGTACAGGGGTTATGGAAACACCATATATTTT.

This chain links TRBV27 with TRBJ2-5; tentatively, D is TRBD1 or TRBD2 (5 bases each). The CDR3 consists of 16 residues. V lost 5 bases to trimming and J lost 1 base, with 17 bases between them. Germline V CDR1 and CDR2: MNHEY, SMNVEV (reference sequence). The CDR3 region has the DNA TGTGCCAGCAGTCGCCTTCCCCAAGGGACCCAAGAGACCCAGTACTTC. The encoded protein is CASSRLPQGTQETQYF.

The chain is built from TRBV30 and TRBJ1-3, with D hard to call. The germline gives CDR1 GTSNPN, CDR2 SVGIG (reference sequence). This CDR3 is built from 13 residues. Deletions cut 8 bases from V and 4 bases from J, with 15 bases between. CDR3 residues: CAADTVVGNTIYF. DNA of the CDR3: TGTGCCGCAGACACAGTCGTCGGAAACACCATATATTTT. Based on the CDR3 plus reference TRBV30 and TRBJ1-3, the full variable domain is SQTIHQWPATLVQPVGSPLSLECTVEGTSNPNLYWYRQAAGRGLQLLFYSVGIGQISSEVPQNLSASRPQDRQFILSSKKLLLSDSGFYLCAADTVVGNTIYFGEGSWLTVV.

This clone showed up just a few times. The chain joins TRBV6-4 to TRBJ2-3; weak D call: TRBD2 (6 bases). The CDR3 length is 16 residues. Germline CDR1 is MRHNA and CDR2 is SNTAGT. Deletions cut 0 bases from V and 3 bases from J, with 13 bases between. This CDR3 reads CASSDSRESGTDTQYF. The CDR3 DNA sequence: TGTGCCAGCAGTGACTCGAGGGAAAGCGGGACAGATACGCAGTATTTT.

This clone has a single count. The chain recombines TRBV27 with TRBJ2-3, with D hard to call. Per the germline V gene, CDR1 is MNHEY and CDR2 is SMNVEV (reference sequence). The CDR3 covers 12 residues. The ends were cut back, 6 bases at V and 5 bases at J, with 9 bases in the middle. CDR3 in amino acids: CASSVWGDTQYF. The CDR3 DNA sequence: TGTGCCAGCAGCGTTTGGGGAGATACGCAGTATTTT.

This clone occurred a few times. This sample also contains other DNA sequences that code for the same CDR3. The chain employs TRBV19 and TRBJ2-1, with D perhaps TRBD2 (5 bases). V was pared by 1 base and J by 5 bases, with 12 bases between. Germline CDR1 and CDR2: LNHDA and SQIVND (reference sequence). There are 15 residues in the CDR3. Here the CDR3 reads CASSIGPLEHNEQFF. CDR3 sequence (DNA): TGTGCCAGTAGTATAGGTCCACTAGAACACAATGAGCAGTTCTTC. Full variable domain (rest looked up from reference TRBV19 and TRBJ2-1): DGGITQSPKYLFRKEGQNVTLSCEQNLNHDAMYWYRQDPGQGLRLIYYSQIVNDFQKGDIAEGYSVSREKKESFPLTVTSAQKNPTAFYLCASSIGPLEHNEQFFGPGTRLTVL.

This chain uses TRBV9 with TRBJ2-3; a possible D gene is TRBD2 (5 bases). Germline values: CDR1 SGDLS, CDR2 YYNGEE. Trimming left V 0 bases short and J 3 bases short, with 11 bases between. The CDR3 is made up of 15 amino acids. The CDR3 is CASSVAGGRTDTQYF. In nucleotides, the CDR3 is TGTGCCAGCAGCGTAGCAGGTGGGAGAACAGATACGCAGTATTTT.

Points on this clone: At one end the junction does not follow the germline gene, possibly because of a read error. The chain uses TRBV7-7 and TRBJ1-5; the D is unclear. Germline CDR1 is SSHAT and CDR2 is FNYEAQ (reference sequence). The CDR3 length is 10 residues. CDR3: CASSSQPQHF. Here the CDR3 DNA reads TGTGCTAGCAGCTCTCAGCCCCAGCATTTT.

The rearrangement links TRBV28 to TRBJ2-6; no clear D. This CDR3 is built from 17 residues. Germline CDR1 MDHEN, CDR2 SYDVKM. V was clipped by 6 bases and J by 1 base, with 16 bases between them. The DNA for the CDR3 is TGTGCCAGCAGGCCCGTAAAGGTGGAGTCTGGGGCCAACGTCCTGACTTTC. Translated: CASRPVKVESGANVLTF.

V is TRBV4-3 and J is TRBJ2-3; the match to TRBD2 covers 9 bases. Germline V gene data show CDR1 as LGHNA and CDR2 as YSLEER. CDR3 length: 19 amino acids. The V segment lost 3 bases and the J segment 2 bases; nucleotides outside the gene matches: 15. In DNA form, the CDR3 reads TGCGCCAGCAGCCACTCACTAGCGGGTCGGTCGGGGACCACAGATACGCAGTATTTT. Its translation: CASSHSLAGRSGTTDTQYF.

V usage is TRBV6-1 and J usage is TRBJ2-7; 8 bases line up with TRBD1. V lost 5 bases, J lost 1 base, and 4 bases stayed unmatched. This CDR3 region has 14 residues. Germline V lookup: CDR1 MNHNS, CDR2 SASEGT. DNA for the CDR3: TGTGCCAGCAGTATGCGACAGGGGTCCTACGAGCAGTACTTC. Protein sequence: CASSMRQGSYEQYF.

The V gene is TRBV19, the J gene TRBJ2-6; no reliable D call. Germline loops: CDR1 LNHDA, CDR2 SQIVND (reference sequence). CDR3 length: 14 residues. Trimming took 5 bases from V and 1 from J, leaving 6 bases between them. CDR3 sequence (DNA): TGTGCCAGTAGTGCGGTATCTGGGGCCAACGTCCTGACTTTC. Translating it yields CASSAVSGANVLTF.

The V call is TRBV27, the J call TRBJ2-2; 14 positions agree with TRBD2. Germline V gene data show CDR1 as MNHEY and CDR2 as SMNVEV (reference sequence). This CDR3 comprises 17 residues. Trimming removed 3 bases from V and 5 bases from J; junction bases left unmatched: 5. Here the CDR3 reads CASSFAGLAGETGELFF. In DNA form, the CDR3 reads TGTGCCAGCAGTTTCGCGGGACTAGCGGGAGAAACCGGGGAGCTGTTTTTT.

V gene TRBV19 combines with J gene TRBJ1-1; D gene ambiguous. The CDR3 has 14 residues. Trimming took 7 bases from V and 0 from J, leaving 12 bases between them. Germline CDR1 LNHDA, CDR2 SQIVND (reference sequence). The CDR3 DNA is TGTGCCAGTATTCCCGGGTCCCTGAACACTGAAGCTTTCTTT. It is translated as CASIPGSLNTEAFF.

V is TRBV4-2 and J is TRBJ2-3, with TRBD2 matching 8 bases. V trimming: 1 base; J trimming: 1 base; junction bases outside the gene matches: 10. This CDR3 contains 18 residues. The germline V gene has CDR1 LGHNA and CDR2 YNFKEQ. The CDR3 coding sequence is TGTGCCAGCAGCCAAGTAATAGCGGGAAGTCAGCGCACAGATACGCAGTATTTT. Protein sequence: CASSQVIAGSQRTDTQYF.

On this clone: The same CDR3 is also encoded by other DNA sequences in this sample. The gene calls are TRBV19 and TRBJ2-1; D is uncertain. The CDR3 consists of 15 residues. Trimming left V 1 base short and J 0 bases short, with 7 bases between. Germline V gene data show CDR1 as LNHDA and CDR2 as SQIVND (reference sequence). The CDR3 DNA sequence: TGTGCCAGTAGTATAGCGGTTAGCTCCTACAATGAGCAGTTCTTC. It yields the protein CASSIAVSSYNEQFF.